The 18 T cell receptor beta chains below come from one sample, sequenced in a study of blood T cell repertoires in COVID-19. TCRdb's table, derived via immunoSEQ multiplex PCR, lists solely in-frame clones and lacks some. This table holds approximately 300,000 clones, more than 90% found once. What was sequenced was PBMCs or T cells enriched from blood (not recorded which). These receptors were taken from a woman in her 30s who had been exposed to COVID-19.

This clone was seen a handful of times. V usage is TRBV10-3 and J usage is TRBJ1-4, with D tentatively TRBD1 (6 bases). The CDR3 spans 15 residues. Germline V gene lookup returns CDR1 ENHRY and CDR2 SYGVKD. The V end was cut by 3 bases, the J end by 1 base, with 9 bases between. The CDR3 bases are TGTGCCATCAGTGAATCAGGGGTAACTAATGAAAAACTGTTTTTT. This encodes CAISESGVTNEKLFF.

This clone was observed a handful of times. The genes are TRBV9 and TRBJ2-2; 9 bases map to TRBD2. There are 15 residues in the CDR3. Unmatched junction bases numbered 5, after V lost 2 bases and J lost 6 bases. Germline V lookup: CDR1 SGDLS, CDR2 YYNGEE. In DNA, the CDR3 is TGTGCCAGCAGCGTCCGGGCTAGCGGGGCCGGGGAGCTGTTTTTT. It yields the protein CASSVRASGAGELFF. Full variable domain (outside the CDR3, taken from reference TRBV9 and TRBJ2-2): DSGVTQTPKHLITATGQRVTLRCSPRSGDLSVYWYQQSLDQGLQFLIQYYNGEERAKGNILERFSAQQFPDLHSELNLSSLELGDSALYFCASSVRASGAGELFFGEGSRLTVL.

The chain links TRBV18 to TRBJ1-3, with 11 bases that match TRBD1. Germline loops: CDR1 KGHSH, CDR2 LQKENI. V trimming: 2 bases; J trimming: 4 bases; junction bases outside the gene matches: 4. The CDR3 is 16 residues long. The CDR3 coding sequence is TGTGCCAGCTCACCATCCGGACAGGGGGCCGGAAACACCATATATTTT. Its translation is CASSPSGQGAGNTIYF.

The chain uses TRBV2 and TRBJ1-1; tentative D call: TRBD1 (5 bases). CDR1 is SNHLY, CDR2 FYNNEI, per germline. CDR3 size: 14 residues. Trimming shortened V by 7 bases and J by 9 bases, and 21 bases separated the two germline ends. The CDR3 DNA follows: TGTGCCAGCACCTTGACCTCGACAGTTTCTAAAGCTTTCTTT. Encoded protein: CASTLTSTVSKAFF.

This sequence joins TRBV23-1 and TRBJ1-1; a possible D gene is TRBD1 (5 bases). TRBV23-1 is classed as an ORF, of uncertain function. The CDR3 spans 16 residues. V was shortened by 0 bases and J by 1 base, with 12 bases between the two germline ends. The CDR3 reads CASSQSRKGSNTEAFF. CDR3 sequence (DNA): TGCGCCAGCAGTCAATCCAGAAAGGGGTCGAACACTGAAGCTTTCTTT.

The V call is TRBV18, the J call TRBJ1-4; maybe TRBD1 (5 bases). Between the trimmed V and J ends, which lost 4 bases and 5 bases, there was a span of 8 bases. Germline assignment: CDR1 KGHSH and CDR2 LQKENI. This CDR3 spans 13 amino acids. CDR3 loop: CASSQNRNEKLFF. CDR3 sequence (DNA): TGTGCCAGCTCACAAAACAGGAATGAAAAACTGTTTTTT. The whole variable domain, filled in from reference TRBV18 and TRBJ1-4, reads NAGVMQNPRHLVRRRGQEARLRCSPMKGHSHVYWYRQLPEEGLKFMVYLQKENIIDESGMPKERFSAEFPKEGPSILRIQQVVRGDSAAYFCASSQNRNEKLFFGSGTQLSVL.

The chain has TRBV6-2 or TRBV6-3 and TRBJ2-7, with a weak D call TRBD1 (5 bases). With 0 bases removed from V and 1 base from J, the gap between germline ends came to 13 bases. This CDR3 comprises 16 residues. Germline CDR1 is MNHEY and CDR2 is SVGEGT. CDR3 sequence reads: CASSYSPRDRSYEQYF. The DNA of the CDR3 is TGTGCCAGCAGTTACTCGCCCCGTGACAGATCCTACGAGCAGTACTTC.

A single count supports this clone. J is TRBJ2-7 and V is TRBV5-4; TRBD1 is a possible D gene (6 bases). This CDR3 is 15 amino acids long. Per germline, CDR1 SGHNT and CDR2 YYREEE (reference sequence). The ends were cut back, 4 bases at V and 2 bases at J, with 16 bases in the middle. The CDR3 nucleotides read TGTGCCAGCAGCCCCACCCGGACAGCTACCTACGAGCAGTACTTC. This translates into CASSPTRTATYEQYF.

The gene calls are TRBV6-5 and TRBJ2-3; no clear D gene. Germline V gene sequence: CDR1 MNHEY, CDR2 SVGAGI. This CDR3 is 15 amino acids long. The V end was cut by 6 bases, the J end by 1 base, with 14 bases between. CDR3 bases: TGTGCCAGCAGCCCCGGTTGGAGCGGCACAGATACGCAGTATTTT. This sequence encodes CASSPGWSGTDTQYF.

Only one count was recorded for this clone. This rearrangement joins TRBV5-1 to TRBJ1-6; 11 nucleotides match TRBD1. The CDR3 is made up of 15 amino acids. The V segment lost 4 bases and the J segment 7 bases; nucleotides outside the gene matches: 4. The germline CDR1 and CDR2 sequences are SGHRS and YFSETQ. DNA for the CDR3: TGCGCCAGCAGCCACAGGGACAGGGGGAATTCACCCCTCCACTTT. It encodes CASSHRDRGNSPLHF.

The chain couples TRBV27 to TRBJ1-1, with D unresolved. The CDR3 covers 14 residues. Germline CDR1 MNHEY, CDR2 SMNVEV (reference sequence). The V gene lost 2 bases and the J gene lost 1 base, with 8 bases spanning the gap. CDR3 region: CASSLKRANTEAFF. DNA for the CDR3: TGTGCCAGCAGTTTAAAGCGAGCGAACACTGAAGCTTTCTTT.

The chain is built from TRBV7-8 and TRBJ1-6; D remains ambiguous. This CDR3 spans 16 amino acids. The germline V gene encodes CDR1 SGHVS and CDR2 FQNEAQ. Trimming shortened V by 4 bases and J by 0 bases, and 10 bases separated the two germline ends. The CDR3 spells CASSSRDSSYNSPLHF. The CDR3 DNA follows: TGTGCCAGCAGCTCCCGAGATAGCTCCTATAATTCACCCCTCCACTTT.

The chain carries TRBV19 and TRBJ1-2; unclear D gene. CDR1 and CDR2 from the germline V gene are LNHDA and SQIVND (reference sequence). The CDR3 loop spans 10 amino acids. V lost 10 bases, J lost 7 bases, and 10 bases lay in between. Here the CDR3 reads CATRSLGYTF. CDR3 sequence (DNA): TGTGCCACCCGGAGCCTTGGCTACACCTTC.

The V call is TRBV7-9, the J call TRBJ1-6; D unclear. Deletions cut 2 bases from V and 6 bases from J, with 5 bases between. Germline-derived CDR1 and CDR2 are SEHNR and FQNEAQ (reference sequence). CDR3 length: 13 residues. CDR3 sequence reads: CASSLSGNSPLHF. The CDR3 DNA is TGTGCCAGCAGCTTAAGCGGTAATTCACCCCTCCACTTT.

There are many counts of this clone. The chain uses TRBV25-1 and TRBJ1-4; 7 nucleotides match TRBD1. Germline V gene sequence: CDR1 MGHDK, CDR2 SYGVNS. V shed 3 bases and J 10 bases; nucleotides not matched to a gene: 14. This CDR3 spans 16 amino acids. The CDR3 here is CASSEPPETGRGKLFF. CDR3 coding DNA: TGTGCCAGCAGTGAGCCACCCGAGACAGGGCGGGGAAAACTGTTTTTT.

The chain has TRBV9 and TRBJ2-3, with TRBD2 as a possible D gene (7 bases). Germline CDR1 and CDR2: SGDLS and YYNGEE. Trimming took 0 bases from V and 1 from J, leaving 24 bases between them. CDR3 length equals 20 residues. CDR3 amino acids: CASSVALMGGGGVGTDTQYF. CDR3 coding DNA: TGTGCCAGCAGCGTAGCTTTAATGGGTGGGGGGGGCGTCGGCACAGATACGCAGTATTTT.

The chain combines TRBV5-1 with TRBJ1-1; possibly TRBD1 for D (6 bases). Trimming shortened V by 4 bases and J by 6 bases, and 16 bases separated the two germline ends. Germline V gene sequence: CDR1 SGHRS, CDR2 YFSETQ. This CDR3 comprises 14 residues. CDR3: CASSPSTGSAEAFF. In DNA, the CDR3 is TGCGCCAGCAGCCCAAGCACAGGGTCGGCTGAAGCTTTCTTT.

The CDR3 nucleotides are TGTGCCAGCAGCAAGGACAGGGGGCTTAATTCACCCCTCCACTTT. Protein: CASSKDRGLNSPLHF. V usage is TRBV6-4 and J usage is TRBJ1-6, with 11 nucleotides matching TRBD1. The CDR3 is made up of 15 amino acids. In germline, CDR1 is MRHNA, CDR2 SNTAGT. V was clipped by 6 bases and J by 6 bases; unmatched bases: 4.